This T cell receptor beta chain is from a study of CD8+ T cells in alopecia areata. Once RNA had been extracted, it was reverse transcribed into cDNA to act as the sequencing template. Repertoires were generated with immunoSEQ multiplex PCR, while TCRdb's copy carries only in-frame clones and drops some. The sample contains around 200,000 clones, about 53% of which appear only once. Per the germline V gene, CDR1 is GTSNPN and CDR2 is SVGIG (reference sequence). The CDR3 is made up of 14 amino acids. The ends lost 0 bases at V and 6 bases at J; junction bases unmatched: 7. The treatment here: oral pan-JAK inhibitor, 5-10 mg twice daily.

The clonotype comes from a human donor with alopecia areata. V and J are TRBV30 and TRBJ1-2; 7 bases fit TRBD1. This sample comprised CD8+ T cells sorted from blood, obtained at week 24, from a patient treated with tofacitinib. The CDR3 region has the DNA TGTGCCTGGAGTGTAGGCAGGGGGATCGATGGCTACACCTTC. It codes for CAWSVGRGIDGYTF.